These 27 T cell receptor beta chains originate from one sample sequenced in a study of graft-versus-host responses after intestinal transplantation. The assay was immunoSEQ multiplex PCR, and TCRdb's table has in-frame clones only and misses some. The data contain 20,000 to 25,000 clones, over 40% of them seen just once; the ten biggest clones take up over 1.5%. Researchers placed some 200,000 CFSE-labeled responder cells in culture with some 200,000 irradiated, violet-dye-labeled stimulator cells. The sequenced sample was alloreactive CD8+ T cells from a mixed lymphocyte reaction culture, obtained before intestinal transplant. As for subset: CFSE-low proliferating T cells sorted from approximately 6-day pre-transplant mixed lymphocyte reaction (GvH or HvG direction). The receptors derive from a human patient who received an intestinal transplant.

V usage is TRBV5-8 and J usage is TRBJ2-2; 8 bases are shared with TRBD1. The CDR3 extends over 15 amino acids. V gave up 4 bases and J gave up 6 bases; unmatched junction bases: 8. Germline V lookup: CDR1 SGHTS, CDR2 YDEGEE. CDR3 protein: CASSTDRVRPGELFF. In DNA form, the CDR3 reads TGTGCCAGCAGCACGGACAGGGTTCGGCCCGGGGAGCTGTTTTTT.

The rearrangement uses TRBV6-5 and TRBJ1-3; possible D gene TRBD1, 5 bases. This CDR3 spans 15 amino acids. Germline V gene sequence: CDR1 MNHEY, CDR2 SVGAGI. V lost 3 bases and J 3 bases, leaving 12 bases between the germline ends. CDR3 amino acids: CASSYGAGIGNTIYF. For the CDR3, the DNA is TGTGCCAGCAGTTATGGGGCGGGGATTGGAAACACCATATATTTT.

The rearrangement joins TRBV5-6 to TRBJ2-7; 9 bases match TRBD2. Germline V gene lookup returns CDR1 SGHDT and CDR2 YYEEEE. The CDR3 is made up of 15 amino acids. The junction had 12 bases not matched to a gene; V was cut back by 4 bases and J by 7 bases. The CDR3 bases are TGTGCCAGCAGCCCGAGTTTCATAGCGGGAGTGGAGCAGTACTTC. It codes for CASSPSFIAGVEQYF. Combining the CDR3 with reference TRBV5-6 and TRBJ2-7 gives the whole variable domain DAGVTQSPTHLIKTRGQQVTLRCSPKSGHDTVSWYQQALGQGPQFIFQYYEEEERQRGNFPDRFSGHQFPNYSSELNVNALLLGDSALYLCASSPSFIAGVEQYFGPGTRLTVT.

CDR3 DNA sequence: TGTGCCAGCAGTTTAAACAGGTTCCAGCCCCAGCATTTT. The encoded protein is CASSLNRFQPQHF. J is TRBJ1-5 and V is TRBV27, with a tentative D call TRBD1 (5 bases). This CDR3 spans 13 amino acids. V shed 2 bases and J shed 7 bases, with 9 bases lying between them. Germline loops: CDR1 MNHEY, CDR2 SMNVEV (reference sequence).

The J gene is TRBJ2-2, the V gene TRBV5-1; unclear D gene. Trimming left V 1 base short and J 6 bases short, with 4 bases between. There are 12 residues in the CDR3. CDR1 and CDR2 (germline): SGHRS, YFSETQ. The CDR3 sequence is CASSLLPGELFF. CDR3 DNA: TGCGCCAGCAGCTTGTTGCCCGGGGAGCTGTTTTTT.

This clone has a handful of counts. J is TRBJ2-3 and V is TRBV5-1; no clear D. The CDR3 loop spans 13 amino acids. With 0 bases removed from V and 3 bases from J, the gap between germline ends came to 5 bases. Germline V gene lookup returns CDR1 SGHRS and CDR2 YFSETQ. DNA for the CDR3: TGCGCCAGCAGCTTGGGGTCTACAGATACGCAGTATTTT. Residues: CASSLGSTDTQYF.

The chain employs TRBV28 and TRBJ1-5; perhaps TRBD1 as D (5 bases). The germline V and J ends were trimmed by 6 bases and 7 bases, with 19 bases remaining between them. The V gene's germline CDR1 is MDHEN and CDR2 SYDVKM. This CDR3 is built from 15 residues. In DNA form, the CDR3 reads TGTGCCAGCAGCTCACCCTCTGGGGGAAACCAGCCCCAGCATTTT. Protein: CASSSPSGGNQPQHF.

The V and J genes are TRBV5-4 and TRBJ2-5; 9 nucleotides align to TRBD1. The CDR3 runs 15 residues. Trimming cost V 4 bases and J 0 bases; bases outside gene matches: 4. CDR1 and CDR2 from the germline V gene are SGHNT and YYREEE (reference sequence). CDR3 loop: CASSGGQGYQETQYF. The CDR3 region has the DNA TGTGCCAGCAGCGGAGGACAGGGGTACCAAGAGACCCAGTACTTC.

This clone was detected only a few times. The gene calls are TRBV6-6 and TRBJ1-1; D gene uncertain. Germline assignment: CDR1 MNHNY and CDR2 SVGAGI (reference sequence). The length of the CDR3 is 12 residues. The V end lost 2 bases, the J end lost 10 bases, and 11 bases lay between the germline ends. The chain's CDR3 is CASSYPGSGAFF. The CDR3 DNA sequence: TGTGCCAGCAGTTACCCGGGGAGCGGAGCTTTCTTT.

This clone has only a few counts. Germline is not matched at one junction end, which may reflect a read error. The gene calls are TRBV7-7 and TRBJ1-5; D call uncertain. The germline CDR1 and CDR2 sequences are SSHAT and FNYEAQ (reference sequence). The CDR3 extends over 13 amino acids. CDR3 sequence: CASSLGLEQPQHF. CDR3 nucleotide sequence: TGTGCTAGCAGCTTAGGATTGGAGCAGCCCCAGCATTTT.

The chain has TRBV13 and TRBJ2-1; possibly TRBD1 for D (6 bases). Germline CDR1 reads PRHDT; CDR2 reads FYEKMQ (reference sequence). The CDR3 has 13 amino acids. V was clipped by 4 bases and J by 6 bases, with 10 bases between them. In DNA form, the CDR3 reads TGTGCCAGCAGCTCGAACAGGGCCAATGAGCAGTTCTTC. It yields the protein CASSSNRANEQFF.

This clone was seen a few times. Its ends do not fully match the called genes, so a read error is possible. The J gene is TRBJ2-7, the V gene TRBV5-6, with 10 nucleotides matching TRBD2. Germline CDR1 SGHDT, CDR2 YYEEEE. This CDR3 has 15 amino acids. CDR3 nucleotides: TGTGCCAGCAGTTTGGGACTAGCGTCACCCTACGAGCAGTACTTC. Its protein is CASSLGLASPYEQYF.

The table lists this clone with a few counts. The chain couples TRBV7-9 to TRBJ2-7; D might be TRBD1 or TRBD2, each matching 5 bases. CDR3 length: 14 amino acids. V was shortened by 5 bases and J by 3 bases, with 14 bases between the two germline ends. Germline V gives CDR1 SEHNR, CDR2 FQNEAQ (reference sequence). CDR3 region: CASSPSMGVYEQYF. CDR3 bases: TGTGCCAGCAGCCCCTCTATGGGGGTCTACGAGCAGTACTTC. Variable domain in full (rest from reference TRBV7-9 and TRBJ2-7): DTGVSQNPRHKITKRGQNVTFRCDPISEHNRLYWYRQTLGQGPEFLTYFQNEAQLEKSRLLSDRFSAERPKGSFSTLEIQRTEQGDSAMYLCASSPSMGVYEQYFGPGTRLTVT.

This sequence joins TRBV6-5 and TRBJ2-7, with 8 nucleotides matching TRBD2. V dropped 2 bases and J dropped 7; count of bases not matched to a gene: 4. The CDR3 has 13 residues. In germline, CDR1 is MNHEY, CDR2 SVGAGI. DNA of the CDR3: TGTGCCAGCAGTTACGGGGCTAGCGGGGAGCAGTACTTC. Protein sequence: CASSYGASGEQYF.

This chain joins TRBV19 and TRBJ2-7; 11 bases match TRBD1. This CDR3 comprises 14 residues. The germline gives CDR1 LNHDA, CDR2 SQIVND (reference sequence). Unmatched junction bases numbered 4, after V lost 3 bases and J lost 6 bases. As DNA, the CDR3 is TGTGCCAGTAGTATTGGGACAGGGGGGGTCGAGCAGTACTTC. Its protein product is CASSIGTGGVEQYF.

The chain links TRBV30 to TRBJ1-2, with D possibly matching TRBD1 (5 bases). The CDR3 is made up of 13 amino acids. Looked up from germline, CDR1 is GTSNPN and CDR2 is SVGIG (reference sequence). V was cut by 1 base and J by 5 bases, with 11 bases left in between. The CDR3 protein is CAWSGEGFYGYTF. For the CDR3, the DNA is TGTGCCTGGAGTGGTGAGGGGTTTTATGGCTACACCTTC.

This clone qualifies as medium-sized. The rearrangement links TRBV5-1 to TRBJ2-2; weak D call: TRBD2 (6 bases). The CDR3 covers 13 residues. V was clipped by 4 bases and J by 8 bases, with 12 bases between them. Germline CDR1 SGHRS, CDR2 YFSETQ. As DNA, the CDR3 is TGCGCCAGCAGCGGACTTGGGACTGGGGAGCTGTTTTTT. The encoded protein is CASSGLGTGELFF.

The rearrangement links TRBV2 to TRBJ2-1; 12 bases line up with TRBD2. The germline gives CDR1 SNHLY, CDR2 FYNNEI. The CDR3 sequence is 16 residues long. With V trimmed by 6 bases and J by 4 bases, 7 bases remained unmatched. In nucleotides, the CDR3 is TGTGCCAGCAGCTCATGGACTAGCGGGGTTTACAATGAGCAGTTCTTC. It is translated as CASSSWTSGVYNEQFF.

This clone is medium-sized. The V and J genes are TRBV28 and TRBJ2-7; D unclear. Trimming removed 2 bases at V and 7 bases at J, with 9 bases between. Germline values: CDR1 MDHEN, CDR2 SYDVKM. The CDR3 is made up of 12 amino acids. CDR3 amino acids: CASSLILGEQYF. CDR3 DNA: TGTGCCAGCAGTTTAATATTAGGAGAGCAGTACTTC.

This clone was counted between two and nine times. V is TRBV6-1 and J is TRBJ1-2, with TRBD1 identical over 7 bases. The CDR3 sequence is 13 residues long. Germline V gene lookup returns CDR1 MNHNS and CDR2 SASEGT. Trimming took 6 bases from V and 2 from J; bases not matched to a gene: 3. The CDR3 loop is CASSLTGNYGYTF. In DNA form, the CDR3 reads TGTGCCAGCAGCTTGACAGGGAACTATGGCTACACCTTC.

This clone has just a few counts. The chain is built from TRBV27 and TRBJ2-7; TRBD1 matches 8 bases. The CDR3 spans 14 residues. Trimming cost V 5 bases and J 4 bases; bases outside gene matches: 7. From germline, CDR1 is MNHEY and CDR2 SMNVEV (reference sequence). CDR3 sequence reads: CASSIGQGYYEQYF. CDR3 in DNA: TGTGCCAGCAGTATCGGACAGGGCTATTACGAGCAGTACTTC.

This chain uses TRBV11-2 with TRBJ1-2, with a weak D call TRBD1 (5 bases). Germline CDR1 reads SGHAT; CDR2 reads FQNNGV. The CDR3 is made up of 14 amino acids. V shed 0 bases and J shed 8 bases, with 13 bases lying between them. The CDR3 here is CASSLEWQGGGYTF. The CDR3 region has the DNA TGTGCCAGCAGCTTAGAGTGGCAGGGTGGCGGCTACACCTTC.

The chain links TRBV7-8 to TRBJ1-2; D is unclear. The CDR3 runs 13 residues. V lost 1 base and J 4 bases, leaving 7 bases between the germline ends. Per the germline V gene, CDR1 is SGHVS and CDR2 is FQNEAQ. The CDR3 sequence is CASSLVDLYGYTF. The CDR3, as DNA: TGTGCCAGCAGCTTAGTGGATCTCTATGGCTACACCTTC.

The rearrangement links TRBV6-5 to TRBJ2-7, with 7 bases aligning to TRBD1. Germline V gives CDR1 MNHEY, CDR2 SVGAGI. The CDR3 has 15 residues. V dropped 6 bases and J dropped 9; count of bases not matched to a gene: 17. The CDR3 bases are TGTGCCAGCAGCTCTCTTGGGACAGTGACGCATAGGCAGTACTTC. Its protein product is CASSSLGTVTHRQYF.

The V call is TRBV6-5, the J call TRBJ1-5; 8 bases line up with TRBD1. V dropped 4 bases and J dropped 3; count of bases not matched to a gene: 5. The CDR3 contains 15 residues. Germline lookup yields CDR1 MNHEY and CDR2 SVGAGI. This CDR3 reads CASSSGTGLNQPQHF. Written as DNA, the CDR3 is TGTGCCAGCAGTTCCGGGACAGGACTCAATCAGCCCCAGCATTTT.

The V and J genes are TRBV11-2 and TRBJ1-2; the match to TRBD1 covers 7 bases. The V and J ends lost 5 bases and 7 bases, in that order; junction bases with no gene match: 4. The CDR3 has 12 residues. Germline-derived CDR1 and CDR2 are SGHAT and FQNNGV. This CDR3 reads CASSPTGSGYTF. The CDR3 nucleotides read TGTGCCAGCAGCCCGACAGGGTCTGGCTACACCTTC.

This clone was detected only once. The chain recombines TRBV27 with TRBJ1-2; D call uncertain. From germline, CDR1 is MNHEY and CDR2 SMNVEV (reference sequence). This CDR3 contains 16 residues. V was pared by 2 bases and J by 0 bases, with 13 bases between. The CDR3 spells CASSLGWNQANYGYTF. The DNA of the CDR3 is TGTGCCAGCAGTTTAGGTTGGAACCAAGCTAACTATGGCTACACCTTC.